This TCR beta chain was recovered during a study of CD8+CD57+ T cells in acquired aplastic anemia (dated by TCRdb to 2016 to 2019). Describing the broader study: Extracted DNA from sorted CD4+ and CD8+ cells averaged around 3.2 ug, ranging from about 0.2 to 30 ug. For healthy donor samples, the average read count was about 10 million for CD4+ cells and 11 million to 14 million for CD8+ cells.

As regards this clonotype: Its antigen target is currently unknown. No clone much larger than this one lies a single base away; base qualities are absent.

The investigation overall reported the following: Between patients and healthy controls, no significant difference in CD8+ Simpson's diversity was found (P=0.060). Around 30 CD8+ CDR3 sequences were found to be shared between patients and controls, but these sequences appeared to be highly expressed in patients and within the immunodominant clones of the patients.

The CDR3 goes from the cysteine to the phenylalanine over 15 residues. Only the CDR3 region is kept as DNA, spanning 45 bases read in frame from base 1. Trimming accounts for 5 bases at V and 4 bases at J, while the number of junction bases matched to no gene is 7. CDR1 and CDR2 are drawn from the germline V gene: SNHLY, FYNNEI. The study deep-sequenced TCR repertoires of sorted CD4+ and CD8+ blood T cells from severe aplastic anemia patients and healthy subjects. Ficoll-Paque density gradient centrifugation was used to isolate peripheral blood mononuclear cells. Before DNA extraction, CD4+ and CD8+ T cells were sorted with FACS or magnetic beads. Profiling of TCR beta VDJ combinations and CDR3 sequences used genomic DNA as the template. TCR repertoire sequencing was run on an Illumina HiSeq 2000. Under the source paper's analysis protocol: Repertoires were assessed using TRBV/TRBJ rearrangement plots, CDR3 size and DJ length profiles, and Simpson's diversity index. The immunodominant clone was defined as the most abundant DNA sequence in deep sequencing data. CDR3 amino acid sequences were checked for sharing across subjects and were also compared against the VDJdb database and published repertoires. The raw public data were reprocessed by TCRdb itself: fastp quality trimming at Q25, MiXCR clonotype calling, in-frame beta chains only. Every entry covers one CDR3 protein and lists the most common genes and DNA from its rows. The V and J calls and clone size come from TCRdb's table, not from the authors' own analysis. The sample table holds some 220,000 distinct CDR3 sequences, of which almost 35% were seen once. 1% to 1.3% of the sample lies in the top ten.

What was sequenced was sorted CD4+, CD8+, or CD8+CD57+ T cells (not recorded which) from PBMCs. The sequence is built from TRBV2 and TRBJ2-5, and 10 junctional nucleotides match TRBD2. The receptor was derived from a human donor in good health, serving as a control. Here is the DNA: TGTGCCAGCAGTTGGACAGCGGGGGGGCCAGAGACCCAGTACTTC. The encoded protein is CASSWTAGGPETQYF.